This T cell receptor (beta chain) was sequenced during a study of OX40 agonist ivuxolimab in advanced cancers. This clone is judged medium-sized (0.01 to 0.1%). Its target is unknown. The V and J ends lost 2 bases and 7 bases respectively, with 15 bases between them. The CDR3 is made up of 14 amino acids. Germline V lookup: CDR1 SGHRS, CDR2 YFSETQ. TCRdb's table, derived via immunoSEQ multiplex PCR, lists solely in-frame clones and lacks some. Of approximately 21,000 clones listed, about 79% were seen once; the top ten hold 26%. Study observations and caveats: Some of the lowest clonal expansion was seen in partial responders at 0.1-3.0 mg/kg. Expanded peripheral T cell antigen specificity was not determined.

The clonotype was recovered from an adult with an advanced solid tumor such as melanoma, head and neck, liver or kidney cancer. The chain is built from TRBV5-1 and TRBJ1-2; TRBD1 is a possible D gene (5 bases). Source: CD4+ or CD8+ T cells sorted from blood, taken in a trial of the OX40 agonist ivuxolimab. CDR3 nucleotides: TGCGCCAGCAGCTTTGCCCGCGGGGCCTTTGGCTACACCTTC. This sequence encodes CASSFARGAFGYTF.